These 5 T cell receptor beta chains were sequenced from one sample in a study of blood T cell repertoires in COVID-19. Data came from immunoSEQ multiplex PCR; TCRdb stores just in-frame clones and leaves some out. Of 300,000 to 400,000 clones in the sample, about 87% were seen once. The sample taken for sequencing was peripheral blood. All receptors derive from a man aged 25-45 years with COVID-19, enrolled during active disease.

This clone was recorded once. The chain recombines TRBV4-3 with TRBJ2-5; no reliable D call. The CDR3 runs 15 residues. V dropped 0 bases and J dropped 7 bases, with 15 bases sitting between them. The germline V gene has CDR1 LGHNA and CDR2 YSLEER. CDR3: CASSQDGPPGRTQYF. The CDR3 DNA reads as TGCGCCAGCAGCCAAGATGGTCCCCCAGGTCGGACCCAGTACTTC.

This clone was recorded only once. This chain links TRBV19 with TRBJ2-3; TRBD1 is a possible D gene (5 bases). V lost 0 bases and J 4 bases, leaving 11 bases between the germline ends. The CDR3 runs to 15 residues. From germline, CDR1 is LNHDA and CDR2 SQIVND (reference sequence). The CDR3 spells CASSIDGVGADTQYF. The CDR3 bases are TGTGCCAGTAGTATAGATGGGGTAGGGGCAGATACGCAGTATTTT.

The chain employs TRBV19 and TRBJ2-1; 11 bases map to TRBD2. Germline CDR1 and CDR2: LNHDA and SQIVND (reference sequence). Trimming took 1 base from V and 8 from J; bases not matched to a gene: 4. This CDR3 has 15 amino acids. Written as DNA, the CDR3 is TGTGCCAGTAGTATAGTTAGCGGGAGGGCCTATGAGCAGTTCTTC. Translated: CASSIVSGRAYEQFF.

V and J are TRBV6-5 and TRBJ2-1; perhaps TRBD1 as D (6 bases). Between the trimmed V and J ends, which lost 6 bases and 0 bases, there was a span of 12 bases. Germline lookup yields CDR1 MNHEY and CDR2 SVGAGI. CDR3 length: 15 amino acids. The CDR3 DNA follows: TGTGCCAGCAGGGCACAGGGACGCTCCTACAATGAGCAGTTCTTC. The encoded protein is CASRAQGRSYNEQFF.

The chain combines TRBV12-5 with TRBJ1-2; TRBD1 is a possible D gene (6 bases). V gave up 10 bases and J gave up 3 bases, with 12 bases separating them. This CDR3 is built from 12 residues. CDR1 LGHNT and CDR2 FRNRAP come from the germline V gene. The CDR3 loop is CAISTGYYGYTF. CDR3 coding DNA: TGTGCTATCTCGACAGGATACTATGGCTACACCTTC.